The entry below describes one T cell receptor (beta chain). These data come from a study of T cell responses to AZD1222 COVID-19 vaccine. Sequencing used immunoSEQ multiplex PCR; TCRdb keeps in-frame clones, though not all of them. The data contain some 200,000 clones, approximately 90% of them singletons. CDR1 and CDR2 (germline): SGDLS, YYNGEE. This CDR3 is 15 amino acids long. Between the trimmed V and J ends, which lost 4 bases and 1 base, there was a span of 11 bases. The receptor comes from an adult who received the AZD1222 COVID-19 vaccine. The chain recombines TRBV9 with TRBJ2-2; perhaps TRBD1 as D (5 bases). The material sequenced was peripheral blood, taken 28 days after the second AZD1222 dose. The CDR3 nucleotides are TGTGCCAGCAGCCCCACGGACAAGAACACCGGGGAGCTGTTTTTT. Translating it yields CASSPTDKNTGELFF.